The clone carrying this T cell receptor beta chain was observed at least ten times. Amplification of the TCR beta CDR3 regions used RNA transcripts (as template). Following a first-round RT-PCR that used HTBI primers, a second-round multiplex PCR was carried out. TCRdb re-derived calls from the multiplex PCR reads in MiXCR, one entry per CDR3 protein. The table has roughly 500,000 distinct CDR3 sequences, 13% to 15% seen once. The V end was cut by 3 bases, the J end by 5 bases, with 26 bases between. Germline CDR1 reads MGHRA; CDR2 reads YSYEKL. This CDR3 contains 19 residues. The sample is drawn from a study of Graves' ophthalmopathy and Graves' hyperthyroidism. The diagnostic workup employed clinical symptoms, serum thyroxine, TRAb, thyroid ultrasound and orbital computed tomography.

The TCR comes from a woman aged 25 to 45 with Graves' ophthalmopathy. The sequenced sample consisted of blood. The chain combines TRBV4-1 with TRBJ2-4; D is possibly TRBD2 (9 bases). The CDR3 DNA follows: TGCGCCAGCAGCCATGGTGACAGGGGAGTTAGCGGGAGCGAAAACATTCAGTACTTC. Translated: CASSHGDRGVSGSENIQYF.